Listed below are T cell receptor beta chains from one sample, sequenced in a study of T cell repertoires in cytomegalovirus infection. These TCRs are of unknown antigen specificity. TCRdb ran MiXCR on the reads and lists one entry per CDR3 protein. The data contain roughly 920,000 distinct CDR3 sequences, around 30% of them seen just once; the ten biggest clones take up more than 13%. Sequences were derived from cultured CD8+ T cells from PBMCs, sampled from culture after CMV antigen stimulation. These TCRs come from a human donor in good health (CMV status not recorded). Some clones in this sample may be carry-over from other donors' samples. Each CDR3 is given with its conserved first and last residue. D genes are given only for firm matches. Only some rows state a clone size, as once, few, many or a class for expanded clones.

j_gene | abundance | d_gene | v_gene | CDR3aa | CDR3nt
TRBJ1-1 | few | - | TRBV5-1 | CASSLVPSGGTEAFF | TGCGCCAGCAGCTTGGTACCTAGCGGGGGGACTGAAGCTTTCTTT
TRBJ2-7 | few | TRBD1 | TRBV12-3/TRBV12-4 | CASSPTGKHEQYF | TGTGCCAGCAGTCCGACAGGGAAGCACGAGCAGTACTTC
TRBJ2-3 | - | - | TRBV14 | CASSQRTSTDTQYF | TGTGCCAGCAGCCAACGGACATCCACAGATACGCAGTATTTT
TRBJ2-2 | - | TRBD2 | TRBV7-6 | CASSLSSGGAYTEELFF | TGTGCCAGCAGCTTATCTAGCGGGGGAGCGTACACCGAGGAGCTGTTTTTT
TRBJ2-3 | - | TRBD2 | TRBV13 | CASSVMSGGAVDTQYF | TGTGCCAGCAGCGTTATGAGCGGGGGGGCAGTAGATACGCAGTATTTT
TRBJ1-1 | many | - | TRBV7-6 | CASSPGGGLGTEAFF | TGTGCCAGCAGCCCTGGGGGGGGGCTAGGCACTGAAGCTTTCTTT
TRBJ2-5 | few | - | TRBV9 | CASSVELWGPGETQYF | TGTGCCAGCAGCGTAGAGTTGTGGGGGCCGGGGGAGACCCAGTACTTC
TRBJ2-5 | - | TRBD2 | TRBV7-9 | CASFGGGMRETQYF | TGTGCCAGCTTCGGCGGGGGGATGAGGGAGACCCAGTACTTC
TRBJ2-7 | many | - | TRBV7-2 | CASSTSYSSYEQYF | TGTGCCAGCAGTACTAGCTACAGCTCCTACGAGCAGTACTTC
TRBJ1-6 | many | - | TRBV6-6 | CASSPRSDSPLHF | TGTGCCAGCAGCCCGAGGTCGGATTCACCCCTCCACTTT
TRBJ2-5 | - | - | TRBV2 | CASQSTIQETQYF | TGTGCCAGCCAATCTACCATCCAAGAGACCCAGTACTTC
TRBJ2-1 | few | - | TRBV20-1 | CSARARRASGNEQFF | TGCAGTGCTAGAGCCCGTCGGGCCTCGGGCAATGAGCAGTTCTTC
TRBJ1-1 | - | - | TRBV27 | CASSLSGRGNTEAFF | TGTGCCAGCAGTTTATCGGGGCGAGGGAACACTGAAGCTTTCTTT
TRBJ2-1 | - | TRBD2 | TRBV6-1 | CASSLGTRSNEQFF | TGTGCCAGCAGTTTGGGGACTAGGAGTAATGAGCAGTTCTTC
TRBJ2-3 | few | - | TRBV12-5 | CASHRTDTQYF | TGTGCTAGCCATCGCACAGATACGCAGTATTTT
TRBJ2-5 | - | - | TRBV25-1 | CASSEADTMYQETQYF | TGTGCCAGCAGTGAGGCGGACACCATGTACCAAGAGACCCAGTACTTC
TRBJ2-5 | - | - | TRBV4-1 | CASSQGGLETQYF | TGCGCCAGCAGCCAAGGGGGCTTGGAGACCCAGTACTTC
TRBJ1-1 | - | - | TRBV12-5 | CASGSSYWGMPEAFF | TGTGCTAGTGGTTCCTCTTATTGGGGGATGCCTGAAGCTTTCTTT
TRBJ2-3 | - | - | TRBV27 | CASRFTEDTQYF | TGTGCCAGCAGATTTACAGAAGATACGCAGTATTTT
TRBJ2-1 | many | TRBD2 | TRBV7-6 | CASSLGGGINEQFF | TGTGCCAGCAGCTTAGGCGGGGGGATTAATGAGCAGTTCTTC
TRBJ2-1 | - | - | TRBV6-1 | CASSPAGSVGGNEQFF | TGTGCCAGCAGTCCAGCCGGGTCCGTGGGGGGAAATGAGCAGTTCTTC
TRBJ2-5 | few | - | TRBV7-9 | CASSPWGYGETQYF | TGTGCCAGCAGCCCCTGGGGTTACGGAGAGACCCAGTACTTC
TRBJ2-3 | - | - | TRBV6-5 | CASSSPEEPQYF | TGTGCCAGCAGTTCCCCAGAGGAGCCGCAGTATTTT
TRBJ1-5 | - | TRBD1 | TRBV19 | CASSVGQGAHQPQHF | TGTGCCAGTAGTGTAGGACAGGGGGCACATCAGCCCCAGCATTTT
TRBJ1-3 | few | - | TRBV7-6 | CASSLVTDGNTIYF | TGTGCCAGCAGCTTAGTAACAGATGGAAACACCATATATTTT
TRBJ2-5 | - | - | TRBV6-5 | CASSYRPGGALETQYF | TGTGCCAGCAGTTACCGTCCGGGGGGCGCTTTGGAGACCCAGTACTTC
TRBJ1-2 | - | - | TRBV20-1 | CSARGGWRDPINYGYTF | TGCAGTGCTAGAGGCGGTTGGAGGGATCCAATCAACTATGGCTACACCTTC
TRBJ2-3 | - | TRBD2 | TRBV7-3 | CASSLTRGGHTDTQYF | TGTGCCAGCAGCTTAACACGCGGGGGGCACACAGATACGCAGTATTTT
TRBJ2-6 | - | TRBD1 | TRBV9 | CASSVPGTGGDSSGANVLTF | TGTGCCAGCAGCGTGCCCGGGACAGGGGGAGATAGCTCTGGGGCCAACGTCCTGACTTTC
TRBJ2-7 | - | TRBD1 | TRBV6-6 | CASSMGDRVDEQYF | TGTGCCAGCAGTATGGGGGACAGGGTGGACGAGCAGTACTTC
TRBJ1-2 | - | - | TRBV6-1 | CASSERVFNYGYTF | TGTGCCAGCAGTGAACGCGTATTTAACTATGGCTACACCTTC
TRBJ1-4 | - | TRBD1 | TRBV10-2 | CASSEFEGAKLFF | TGCGCCAGCAGTGAGTTTGAGGGGGCGAAACTGTTTTTT
TRBJ2-5 | few | - | TRBV29-1 | CSVVWAWGRETQYF | TGCAGCGTTGTCTGGGCTTGGGGGAGGGAGACCCAGTACTTC
TRBJ2-5 | - | TRBD1 | TRBV11-2 | CASSRQGREETQYF | TGTGCCAGCAGCCGACAGGGTAGGGAGGAGACCCAGTACTTC
TRBJ2-5 | - | TRBD2 | TRBV6-6 | CASSYDGGETQYF | TGTGCCAGCAGTTACGACGGGGGGGAGACCCAGTACTTC